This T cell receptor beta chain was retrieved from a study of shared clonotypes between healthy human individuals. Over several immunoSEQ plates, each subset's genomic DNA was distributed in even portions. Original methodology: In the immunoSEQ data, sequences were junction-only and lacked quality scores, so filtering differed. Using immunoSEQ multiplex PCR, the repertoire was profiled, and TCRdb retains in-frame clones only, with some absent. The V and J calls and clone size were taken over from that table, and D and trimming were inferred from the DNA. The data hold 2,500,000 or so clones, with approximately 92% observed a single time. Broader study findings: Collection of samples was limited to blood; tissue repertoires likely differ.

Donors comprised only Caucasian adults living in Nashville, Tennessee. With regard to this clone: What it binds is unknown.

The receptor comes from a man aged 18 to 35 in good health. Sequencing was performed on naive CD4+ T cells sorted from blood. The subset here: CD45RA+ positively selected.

The CDR3: CASGSGSGTGELFF. CDR3 nucleotide sequence: TGCGCCAGCGGTAGCGGGAGTGGCACCGGGGAGCTGTTTTTT. The chain is built from TRBV10-1 and TRBJ2-2; 9 bases map to TRBD2. V was pared by 8 bases and J by 4 bases, with 5 bases of the junction left unmatched. The germline gives CDR1 WNHNN, CDR2 SYGVQD (reference sequence). This CDR3 has 14 amino acids.